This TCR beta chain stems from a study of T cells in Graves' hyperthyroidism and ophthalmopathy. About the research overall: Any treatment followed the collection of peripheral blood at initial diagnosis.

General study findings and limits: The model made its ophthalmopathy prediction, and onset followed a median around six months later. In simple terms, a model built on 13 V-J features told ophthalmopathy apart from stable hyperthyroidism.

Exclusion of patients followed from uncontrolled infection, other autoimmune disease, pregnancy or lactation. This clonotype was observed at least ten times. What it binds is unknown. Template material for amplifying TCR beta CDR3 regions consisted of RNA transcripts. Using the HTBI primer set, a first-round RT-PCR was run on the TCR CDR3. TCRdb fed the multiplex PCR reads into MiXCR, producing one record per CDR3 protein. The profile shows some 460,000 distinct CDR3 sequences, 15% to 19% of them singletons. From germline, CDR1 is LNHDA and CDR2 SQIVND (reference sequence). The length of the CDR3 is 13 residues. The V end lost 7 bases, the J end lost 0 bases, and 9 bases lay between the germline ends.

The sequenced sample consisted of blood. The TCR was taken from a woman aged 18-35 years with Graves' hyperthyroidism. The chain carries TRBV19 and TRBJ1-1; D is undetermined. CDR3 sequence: CASKDRMNTEAFF. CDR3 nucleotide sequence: TGTGCCAGTAAAGATAGAATGAACACTGAAGCTTTCTTT. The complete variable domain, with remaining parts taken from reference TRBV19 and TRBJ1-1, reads DGGITQSPKYLFRKEGQNVTLSCEQNLNHDAMYWYRQDPGQGLRLIYYSQIVNDFQKGDIAEGYSVSREKKESFPLTVTSAQKNPTAFYLCASKDRMNTEAFFGQGTRLTVV.